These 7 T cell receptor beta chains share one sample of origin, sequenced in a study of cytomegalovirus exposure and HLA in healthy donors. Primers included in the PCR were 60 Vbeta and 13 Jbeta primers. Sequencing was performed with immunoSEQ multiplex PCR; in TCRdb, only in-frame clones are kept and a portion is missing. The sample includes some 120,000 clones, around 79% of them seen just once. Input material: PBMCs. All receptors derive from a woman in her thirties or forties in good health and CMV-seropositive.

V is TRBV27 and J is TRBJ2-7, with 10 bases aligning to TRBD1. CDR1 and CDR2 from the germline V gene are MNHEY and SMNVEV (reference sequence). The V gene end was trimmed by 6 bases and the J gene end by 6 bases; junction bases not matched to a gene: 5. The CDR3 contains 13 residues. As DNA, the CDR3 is TGTGCCAGCAGCCCGCGGACAGGGGGCGAGCAGTACTTC. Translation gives CASSPRTGGEQYF.

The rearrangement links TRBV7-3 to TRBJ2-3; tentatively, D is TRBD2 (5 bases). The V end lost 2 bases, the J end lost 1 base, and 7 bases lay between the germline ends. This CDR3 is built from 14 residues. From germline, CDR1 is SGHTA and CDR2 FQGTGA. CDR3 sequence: CASSLAGGTDTQYF. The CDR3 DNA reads TGTGCCAGCAGCTTAGCCGGGGGCACAGATACGCAGTATTTT.

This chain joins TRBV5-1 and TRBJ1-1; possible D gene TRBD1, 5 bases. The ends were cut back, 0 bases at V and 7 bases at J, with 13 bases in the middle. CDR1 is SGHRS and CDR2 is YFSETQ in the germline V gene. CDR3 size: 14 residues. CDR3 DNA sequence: TGCGCCAGCAGCTTGGACTCCTCGGGGGGTGAAGCTTTCTTT. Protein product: CASSLDSSGGEAFF.

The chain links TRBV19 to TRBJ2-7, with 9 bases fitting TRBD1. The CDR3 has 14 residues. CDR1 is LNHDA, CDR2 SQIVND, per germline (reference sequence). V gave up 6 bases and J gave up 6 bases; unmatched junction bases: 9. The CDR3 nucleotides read TGTGCCAGTAGACCAAGGGGACAGGGTTCCGAGCAGTACTTC. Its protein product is CASRPRGQGSEQYF.

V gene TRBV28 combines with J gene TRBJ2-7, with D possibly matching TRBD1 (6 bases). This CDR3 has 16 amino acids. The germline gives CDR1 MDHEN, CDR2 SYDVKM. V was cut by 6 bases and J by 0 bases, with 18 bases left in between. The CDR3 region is CASSLGQGPDSYEQYF. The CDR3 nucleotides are TGTGCCAGCAGCCTGGGTCAGGGGCCAGACTCCTACGAGCAGTACTTC.

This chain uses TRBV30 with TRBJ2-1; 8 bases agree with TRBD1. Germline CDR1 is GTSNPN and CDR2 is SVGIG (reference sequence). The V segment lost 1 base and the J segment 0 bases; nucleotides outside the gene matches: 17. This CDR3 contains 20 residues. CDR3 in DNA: TGTGCCTGGAGTGCTTCAACAACAGGGGGTTCTTGGGGCTCCTACAATGAGCAGTTCTTC. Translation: CAWSASTTGGSWGSYNEQFF.

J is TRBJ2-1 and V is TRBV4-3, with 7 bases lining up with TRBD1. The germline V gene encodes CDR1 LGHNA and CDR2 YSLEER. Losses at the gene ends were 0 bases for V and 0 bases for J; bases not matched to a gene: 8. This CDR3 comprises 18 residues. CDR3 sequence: CASSQDLLQGSSYNEQFF. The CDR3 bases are TGCGCCAGCAGCCAAGATCTTTTACAGGGGAGCTCCTACAATGAGCAGTTCTTC.